These 25 T cell receptor beta chains share one sample of origin, sequenced in a study of T cells in Graves' hyperthyroidism and ophthalmopathy. Amplified TCR beta CDR3 regions derived from RNA transcripts. The HTBI set primed first-round TCR CDR3 RT-PCR. MiXCR was run by TCRdb on the multiplex PCR reads, yielding one entry per CDR3 protein. The sample has about 210,000 distinct CDR3 sequences; 17% are singletons. The material sequenced was blood. These receptors all stem from a man aged 50 to 59 with Graves' hyperthyroidism.

V is TRBV10-3 and J is TRBJ1-5; weak D call: TRBD1 (5 bases). Looked up from germline, CDR1 is ENHRY and CDR2 is SYGVKD. Trimming removed 5 bases from V and 7 bases from J, with 15 bases in between. This CDR3 spans 14 amino acids. CDR3: CAISQGFQGQPQHF. The CDR3, as DNA: TGTGCCATCAGTCAGGGTTTCCAGGGCCAGCCCCAGCATTTT.

This clonotype was observed at least ten times. The chain employs TRBV12-3 or TRBV12-4 and TRBJ2-7; 15 positions match TRBD2. Losses at the gene ends were 7 bases for V and 1 base for J; bases not matched to a gene: 5. The CDR3 consists of 16 residues. The CDR3 DNA follows: TGTGCCAGCAATCCCGGGACTAGCGGGAGGTCCTACGAGCAGTACTTC. As protein: CASNPGTSGRSYEQYF.

At least ten counts were recorded for this clonotype. V is TRBV5-1 and J is TRBJ2-3; D possibly corresponds to TRBD2 (5 bases). CDR1 SGHRS and CDR2 YFSETQ come from the germline V gene. V lost 1 base to trimming and J lost 6 bases, with 12 bases between them. The CDR3 length is 14 residues. The CDR3 DNA is TGCGCCAGCAGCTTGACGTCGGGATCCGATACGCAGTATTTT. It translates to CASSLTSGSDTQYF.

This clonotype was found a few times. The V call is TRBV12-5, the J call TRBJ2-1; D is possibly TRBD1 (6 bases). Germline loops: CDR1 LGHNT, CDR2 FRNRAP. The CDR3 has 13 amino acids. V lost 4 bases to trimming and J lost 9 bases, with 13 bases between them. The CDR3 is CASGSNRVGEQFF. The CDR3 DNA sequence: TGTGCTAGTGGTTCGAACAGGGTTGGTGAGCAGTTCTTC.

This clonotype came up many times. CDR3 sequence reads: CASSRTGTPRDTIYF. CDR3 DNA: TGTGCCAGCAGCCGCACCGGGACCCCGAGGGACACCATATATTTT. The chain links TRBV27 to TRBJ1-3; D might be TRBD1 (5 bases). Trimming cost V 6 bases and J 8 bases, with 20 bases left between them. Germline V gives CDR1 MNHEY, CDR2 SMNVEV (reference sequence). The CDR3 sequence is 15 residues long.

As concerns this clonotype: Its ends do not fully match the called genes, so a read error is possible. The chain carries TRBV2 and TRBJ1-1; D unclear. Germline V gene data show CDR1 as SNHLY and CDR2 as FYNNEI. This CDR3 has 13 residues. CDR3 sequence reads: CASSLKWNSEAFF. CDR3 nucleotides: TGTGCCAGCAGTCTCAAGTGGAACTCTGAAGCTTTCTTT.

J is TRBJ2-3 and V is TRBV20-1; D is possibly TRBD2 (6 bases). The CDR3 totals 11 residues. Between the trimmed V and J ends, which lost 5 bases and 5 bases, there was a span of 8 bases. CDR1 DFQATT and CDR2 SNEGSKA come from the germline V gene (reference sequence). CDR3 protein: CSAPGVDTQYF. DNA for the CDR3: TGCAGTGCTCCGGGGGTAGATACGCAGTATTTT.

The sample holds many counts of this clonotype. The rearrangement joins TRBV11-2 to TRBJ1-1; no definite D call. The V end lost 3 bases, the J end lost 4 bases, and 3 bases lay between the germline ends. The germline V gene encodes CDR1 SGHAT and CDR2 FQNNGV. The CDR3 extends over 11 amino acids. In nucleotides, the CDR3 is TGTGCCAGCAGCTTGGGCACTGAAGCTTTCTTT. Encoded protein: CASSLGTEAFF. Complete variable domain (other parts from reference TRBV11-2 and TRBJ1-1): EAGVAQSPRYKIIEKRQSVAFWCNPISGHATLYWYQQILGQGPKLLIQFQNNGVVDDSQLPKDRFSAERLKGVDSTLKIQPAKLEDSAVYLCASSLGTEAFFGQGTRLTVV.

This chain joins TRBV7-3 and TRBJ2-3; 10 bases match TRBD1. This CDR3 region has 16 residues. V shed 4 bases, J shed 1 base, and the junction held 5 bases outside the gene matches. Germline V gene lookup returns CDR1 SGHTA and CDR2 FQGTGA. The CDR3 region has the DNA TGTGCCAGCAGCTCCCGGGACAGGGGAGGCACAGATACGCAGTATTTT. It translates to CASSSRDRGGTDTQYF.

The sample holds a few counts of this clonotype. The chain is built from TRBV15 and TRBJ2-2; D not resolved. V lost 5 bases to trimming and J lost 6 bases, with 10 bases between them. The CDR3 spans 13 residues. Germline V CDR1 and CDR2: LNHNV, YYDKDF (reference sequence). The CDR3 reads CATSARQAGELFF. The DNA for the CDR3 is TGTGCCACCAGCGCCCGACAAGCCGGGGAGCTGTTTTTT. The full variable domain, with the rest looked up from reference TRBV15 and TRBJ2-2, is DAMVIQNPRYQVTQFGKPVTLSCSQTLNHNVMYWYQQKSSQAPKLLFHYYDKDFNNEADTPDNFQSRRPNTSFCFLDIRSPGLGDTAMYLCATSARQAGELFFGEGSRLTVL.

The sample holds many counts of this clonotype. V usage is TRBV28 and J usage is TRBJ2-2; TRBD2 aligns across 9 bases. The CDR3 contains 15 residues. The junction had 12 bases not matched to a gene; V was cut back by 9 bases and J by 7 bases. Germline values: CDR1 MDHEN, CDR2 SYDVKM. CDR3 sequence reads: CARGDLLAGNGELFF. CDR3 nucleotides: TGTGCCAGGGGGGATTTGCTAGCGGGAAACGGGGAGCTGTTTTTT.

This clonotype was seen at least ten times. The rearrangement links TRBV7-9 to TRBJ1-5; D gene ambiguous. The CDR3 consists of 14 residues. CDR1 and CDR2 from the germline V gene are SEHNR and FQNEAQ (reference sequence). The V gene lost 2 bases and the J gene lost 6 bases, with 11 bases spanning the gap. CDR3 sequence: CASSLSSSIQPQHF. The CDR3, as DNA: TGTGCCAGCAGCTTAAGTAGTTCTATTCAGCCCCAGCATTTT.

Ten or more counts support this clonotype. The chain recombines TRBV3-2 with TRBJ2-1. TRBV3-2 is a pseudogene locus. The CDR3 is made up of 16 amino acids. The CDR3 protein is CASSQESGVRYNEQFF. The CDR3 region has the DNA TGTGCCAGCAGCCAAGAGTCGGGAGTTCGCTACAATGAGCAGTTCTTC.

This clonotype was counted ten times or more. The genes are TRBV12-3 or TRBV12-4 and TRBJ2-2; 14 bases are shared with TRBD2. Trimming at V came to 6 bases and at J to 8 bases, leaving 5 bases not matched to a gene. The length of the CDR3 is 15 residues. The CDR3 DNA is TGTGCCAGCAGCCTGGGGACTAGCGGGAGTGGGGAGCTGTTTTTT. It encodes CASSLGTSGSGELFF.

The sample holds many counts of this clonotype. V usage is TRBV7-2 and J usage is TRBJ2-3; perhaps D is TRBD1 or TRBD2 (5 bases each). Trimming pared 2 bases from V and 4 bases from J, leaving 10 bases between. The CDR3 is 14 residues long. The germline V gene has CDR1 SGHTA and CDR2 FQGNSA. The CDR3 DNA reads TGTGCCAGCAGCTTACAGGGACGTGCAGATACGCAGTATTTT. The encoded protein is CASSLQGRADTQYF.

This clonotype was counted many times. The genes are TRBV6-1 and TRBJ1-5; no reliable D call. The CDR3 runs 19 residues. V was pared by 6 bases and J by 2 bases, with 26 bases between. Germline CDR1 reads MNHNS; CDR2 reads SASEGT. The CDR3 region has the DNA TGTGCCAGCAGCCCAAAGACGCCGTACGGCAAAGTGGGCAATCAGCCCCAGCATTTT. Its protein product is CASSPKTPYGKVGNQPQHF.

This clonotype was found many times. V gene TRBV20-1 combines with J gene TRBJ1-1, with unresolved D. Trimming pared 3 bases from V and 1 base from J, leaving 12 bases between. The CDR3 is made up of 14 amino acids. Germline assignment: CDR1 DFQATT and CDR2 SNEGSKA (reference sequence). For the CDR3, the DNA is TGCAGTGCTAGCCCCGCATCAGGGAACACTGAAGCTTTCTTT. Translating gives CSASPASGNTEAFF.

This clonotype was found many times. The genes are TRBV2 and TRBJ2-7; unclear D gene. CDR1 and CDR2 from the germline V gene are SNHLY and FYNNEI. Trimming took 6 bases from V and 3 from J, leaving 9 bases between them. CDR3 length: 12 amino acids. The CDR3 nucleotides are TGTGCCAGCAGGAGACTGATCTACGAGCAGTACTTC. Translated: CASRRLIYEQYF.

This clonotype showed up many times. CDR3 residues: CASRPDREIGGYTF. The DNA for the CDR3 is TGTGCCAGCAGACCTGACAGGGAAATCGGTGGCTACACCTTC. The J gene is TRBJ1-2, the V gene TRBV28, with 7 bases identical to TRBD1. CDR1 MDHEN and CDR2 SYDVKM come from the germline V gene. Trimming at V came to 6 bases and at J to 7 bases, leaving 11 bases not matched to a gene. The CDR3 has 14 amino acids.

At least ten counts were recorded for this clonotype. The J gene is TRBJ2-7, the V gene TRBV20-1; D gene ambiguous. The ends were cut back, 0 bases at V and 2 bases at J, with 14 bases in the middle. This CDR3 has 15 residues. Germline CDR1 reads DFQATT; CDR2 reads SNEGSKA (reference sequence). The CDR3 region has the DNA TGCAGTGCTAGAGATCGTAAAGGATTGACCTACGAGCAGTACTTC. Protein sequence: CSARDRKGLTYEQYF.

Many counts were recorded for this clonotype. The chain joins TRBV5-1 to TRBJ1-1; no definite D call. Germline V lookup: CDR1 SGHRS, CDR2 YFSETQ. The CDR3 covers 11 residues. The V and J ends lost 5 bases and 6 bases respectively, with 8 bases between them. In DNA, the CDR3 is TGCGCCAGCAGGGTAGAATCTGAAGCTTTCTTT. This codes for CASRVESEAFF. Drawing the rest from reference TRBV5-1 and TRBJ1-1, the complete variable domain is KAGVTQTPRYLIKTRGQQVTLSCSPISGHRSVSWYQQTPGQGLQFLFEYFSETQRNKGNFPGRFSGRQFSNSRSEMNVSTLELGDSALYLCASRVESEAFFGQGTRLTVV.

V usage is TRBV6-5 and J usage is TRBJ1-2; 9 nucleotides match TRBD1. CDR3 length equals 15 residues. V lost 2 bases to trimming and J lost 8 bases; unmatched junction nucleotides: 9. CDR1 and CDR2 (germline): MNHEY, SVGAGI. The DNA of the CDR3 is TGTGCCAGCAGTTACCCCGGGACAGGGCTTGAAGGCTACACCTTC. It specifies CASSYPGTGLEGYTF.

The table lists this clonotype with a few counts. The chain couples TRBV20-1 to TRBJ1-1, with 11 bases aligning to TRBD1. Losses at the gene ends were 5 bases for V and 4 bases for J; bases not matched to a gene: 9. The CDR3 runs 15 residues. CDR1 DFQATT and CDR2 SNEGSKA come from the germline V gene (reference sequence). The CDR3 loop reads CSASSGTGGVTEAFF. Here the CDR3 DNA reads TGCAGTGCTTCTTCCGGGACAGGGGGAGTCACTGAAGCTTTCTTT.

For this clonotype: Since a much larger clone is just one base distant, this may be a read error. The chain joins TRBV7-9 to TRBJ1-5, with 8 bases fitting TRBD1. V trimming: 5 bases; J trimming: 2 bases; junction bases outside the gene matches: 2. CDR3 length: 14 residues. Germline V gives CDR1 SEHNR, CDR2 FQNEAQ (reference sequence). This CDR3 is CASSKDRGNQPQHF. For the CDR3, the DNA is TGTGCCAGCAGCAAGGACAGGGGCAATCAGCCCCAGCATTTT.

The chain carries TRBV19 and TRBJ1-4, with TRBD1 as a possible D gene (5 bases). The CDR3 is 16 amino acids. From germline, CDR1 is LNHDA and CDR2 SQIVND (reference sequence). With 5 bases removed from V and 8 bases from J, the gap between germline ends came to 21 bases. CDR3: CASSFLDISRSEKLFF. The DNA for the CDR3 is TGTGCCAGTAGTTTTCTGGACATTTCAAGATCGGAAAAACTGTTTTTT.